Detailed here is one TCR beta chain. Germline V gene lookup returns CDR1 SQVTM and CDR2 ANQGSEA. The CDR3 covers 13 residues. The germline V and J ends were trimmed by 6 bases and 11 bases, with 22 bases remaining between them. The data derive from a study of cytomegalovirus exposure and HLA in healthy donors. Generated by immunoSEQ multiplex PCR, the TCRdb table keeps only in-frame clones and is missing some. The sample lists some 260,000 clones; roughly nine tenths were seen once. Sequencing input: PBMCs. The receptor was isolated from a man in his late teens or twenties in good health and CMV-seropositive. The V call is TRBV29-1, the J call TRBJ1-1; no reliable D call. CDR3 nucleotide sequence: TGCAGCGTCACTACTGACGGATGGACCGGCGCTTTCTTT. It yields the protein CSVTTDGWTGAFF.